The TCR beta chain under discussion was sequenced for a study of response to subunit inactivated influenza vaccine. Study conclusions and caveats: After each seasonal influenza vaccination, few new T cells are recruited, the authors suggested.

In the case of this clonotype: Antigen specificity is unknown.

CDR3 length: 14 amino acids. Germline V gene lookup returns CDR1 ENHRY and CDR2 SYGVKD. Trimming pared 1 base from V and 5 bases from J, leaving 11 bases between. TCRdb itself ran the RT-PCR reads through MiXCR, one entry per CDR3 protein. Here the sample spans a few hundred thousand distinct CDR3 sequences, approximately 7.8% being singletons. V and J are TRBV10-3 and TRBJ1-2, with D possibly being TRBD1 (6 bases). This TCR was recovered from a man aged 50-75 years who received an inactivated influenza vaccine. Sequencing was performed on PBMCs from blood, taken around 25 months after vaccination. This chain's CDR3 is CAISELQGTYGYTF. The CDR3 DNA sequence: TGTGCCATCAGTGAGTTACAGGGAACTTATGGCTACACCTTC.